The clone carrying this TCR beta chain has a handful of counts. Produced via immunoSEQ multiplex PCR; TCRdb's table is partial and in-frame only. The sample carries about 220,000 clones, 65% to 85% recorded once. The data originate from a study of blood T cell repertoires in COVID-19. Donors in Cohort 3 who had recovered were those with two negative PCRs, healthcare professional clearance, or resolution of their symptoms. CDR1 MNHEY and CDR2 SVGAGI come from the germline V gene. The length of the CDR3 is 13 residues. Trimming cost V 11 bases and J 0 bases; bases outside gene matches: 6. The source material was PBMCs or T cells enriched from blood (not recorded which). J is TRBJ2-7 and V is TRBV6-5; 8 nucleotides match TRBD2. This clonotype was sampled from a woman aged 60-75 years who had recovered from COVID-19. DNA of the CDR3: TGTGCCCACTCCCTAGCGGGCTCCTACGAGCAGTACTTC. Translation: CAHSLAGSYEQYF.